This T cell receptor beta chain is from a study of cytomegalovirus exposure and HLA in healthy donors. Study-wide findings and caveats: When analyzed later, the rates of TCR association showed variation by HLA locus, with DRB1 the most and HLA-C the fewest. Generally TCR sequences proved uncommon, though certain public TCRs appeared in numerous donors.

The germline V and J ends were trimmed by 1 base and 3 bases, with 11 bases remaining between them. CDR3 length equals 15 residues. The germline gives CDR1 LGHNA, CDR2 YSLEER. Primers included in the PCR were 60 Vbeta and 13 Jbeta primers. Using immunoSEQ multiplex PCR, the repertoire was profiled, and TCRdb retains in-frame clones only, with some absent. Of 170,000 or so clones in the sample, roughly 82% were seen once. In its sample, this clone was seen a few times. The target antigen is unknown. V usage is TRBV4-3 and J usage is TRBJ2-3; TRBD2 is a possible D gene (6 bases). The sample taken for sequencing was PBMCs. The TCR was taken from a woman in her forties or fifties in good health and CMV-seronegative. CDR3: CASSQGPGTTDTQYF. The CDR3, as DNA: TGCGCCAGCAGCCAAGGTCCGGGGACTACAGATACGCAGTATTTT.